This T cell receptor beta chain was documented in a study of read filtering for tumor transcriptome and immune sequencing. Overall study: Whole-transcriptome libraries were prepared after DNase treatment. Study conclusions and caveats: Correlation between methods rose after single-read clonotypes were removed.

Trimming took 8 bases from V and 1 from J, leaving 14 bases between them. The CDR3 has 13 amino acids. In germline, CDR1 is DFQATT, CDR2 SNEGSKA (reference sequence). Molecular barcoded adaptors covering alpha/delta and beta/gamma chains were used on about 390 ng RNA. TCRdb ran MiXCR on the reads and lists one entry per CDR3 protein. The sample contains about 37,000 distinct CDR3 sequences, about 13% of which appear only once. Notes on this clonotype: Its matching antigen is unknown.

The sequencing sample was made of a population of CD138-negative cells sorted from bone marrow. The rearrangement links TRBV20-1 to TRBJ1-1; D gene ambiguous. This TCR was recovered from a donor at least 40 years old with multiple myeloma. The CDR3 loop is CSPRRPQNTEAFF. Here the CDR3 DNA reads TGCAGTCCACGACGGCCTCAGAACACTGAAGCTTTCTTT.